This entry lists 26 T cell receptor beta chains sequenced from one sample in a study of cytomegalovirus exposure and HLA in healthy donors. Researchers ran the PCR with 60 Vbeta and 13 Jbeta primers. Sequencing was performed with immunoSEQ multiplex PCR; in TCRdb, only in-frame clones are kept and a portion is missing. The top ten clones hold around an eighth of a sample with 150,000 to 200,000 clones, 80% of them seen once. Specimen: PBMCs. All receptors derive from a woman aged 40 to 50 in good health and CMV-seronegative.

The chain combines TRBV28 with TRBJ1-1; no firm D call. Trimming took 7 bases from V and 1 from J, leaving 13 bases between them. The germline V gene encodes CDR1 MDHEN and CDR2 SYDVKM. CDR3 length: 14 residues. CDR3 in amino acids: CASTHGGPNTEAFF. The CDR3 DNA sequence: TGTGCCAGCACCCACGGCGGTCCGAACACTGAAGCTTTCTTT.

The CDR3 spells CASSPRTGMSAEAFF. In DNA form, the CDR3 reads TGTGCCAGTAGTCCGCGGACAGGGATGAGTGCTGAAGCTTTCTTT. The gene calls are TRBV19 and TRBJ1-1; 8 bases are a match to TRBD1. Trimming took 5 bases from V and 6 from J; bases not matched to a gene: 11. Germline loops: CDR1 LNHDA, CDR2 SQIVND (reference sequence). The CDR3 length is 15 residues.

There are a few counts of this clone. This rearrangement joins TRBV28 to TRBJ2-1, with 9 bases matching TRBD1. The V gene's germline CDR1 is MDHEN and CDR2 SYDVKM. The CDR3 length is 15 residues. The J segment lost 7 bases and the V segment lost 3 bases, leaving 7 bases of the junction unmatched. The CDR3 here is CASSLGQGFGNEQFF. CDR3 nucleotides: TGTGCCAGCAGTTTGGGACAGGGATTTGGGAATGAGCAGTTCTTC.

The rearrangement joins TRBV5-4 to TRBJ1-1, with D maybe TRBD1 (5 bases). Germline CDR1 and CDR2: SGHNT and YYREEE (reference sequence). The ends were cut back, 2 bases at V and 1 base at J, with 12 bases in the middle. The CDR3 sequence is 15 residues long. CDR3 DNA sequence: TGTGCCAGCAGCTTAAAAAGGGGTGAGAACACTGAAGCTTTCTTT. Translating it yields CASSLKRGENTEAFF.

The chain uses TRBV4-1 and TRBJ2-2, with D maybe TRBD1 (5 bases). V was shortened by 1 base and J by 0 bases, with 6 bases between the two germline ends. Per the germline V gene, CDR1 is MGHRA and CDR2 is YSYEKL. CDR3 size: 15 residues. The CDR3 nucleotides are TGCGCCAGCAGCCAAGGGACACCGAACACCGGGGAGCTGTTTTTT. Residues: CASSQGTPNTGELFF.

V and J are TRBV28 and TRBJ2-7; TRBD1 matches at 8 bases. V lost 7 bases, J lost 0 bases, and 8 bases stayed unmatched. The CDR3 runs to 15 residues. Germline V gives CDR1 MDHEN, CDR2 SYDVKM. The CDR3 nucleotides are TGTGCCAGCACGACAGGGGCCGCCAGCTCCTACGAGCAGTACTTC. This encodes CASTTGAASSYEQYF.

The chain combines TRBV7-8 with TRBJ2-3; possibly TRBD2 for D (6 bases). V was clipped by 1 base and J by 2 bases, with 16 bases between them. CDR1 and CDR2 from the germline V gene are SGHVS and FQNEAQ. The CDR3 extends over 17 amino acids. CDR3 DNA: TGTGCCAGCAGCTTAGGGTTTCGGGGGTGGGACACAGATACGCAGTATTTT. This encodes CASSLGFRGWDTDTQYF. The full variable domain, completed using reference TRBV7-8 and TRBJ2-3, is GAGVSQSPRYKVAKRGQDVALRCDPISGHVSLFWYQQALGQGPEFLTYFQNEAQLDKSGLPSDRFFAERPEGSVSTLKIQRTQQEDSAVYLCASSLGFRGWDTDTQYFGPGTRLTVL.

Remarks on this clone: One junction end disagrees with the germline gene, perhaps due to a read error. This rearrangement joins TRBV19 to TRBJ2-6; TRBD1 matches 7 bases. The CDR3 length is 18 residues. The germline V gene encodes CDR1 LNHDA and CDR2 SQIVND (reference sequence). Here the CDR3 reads CASSSHRGSPSGANGLTF. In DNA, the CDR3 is TGTGCCAGTAGTAGTCACAGGGGATCCCCATCTGGGGCCAACGGCCTGACTTTC.

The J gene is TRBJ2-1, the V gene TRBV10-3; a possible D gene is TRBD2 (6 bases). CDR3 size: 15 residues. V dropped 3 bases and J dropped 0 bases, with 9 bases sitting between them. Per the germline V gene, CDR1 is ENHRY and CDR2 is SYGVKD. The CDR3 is CAISEGGSSYNEQFF. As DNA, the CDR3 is TGTGCCATCAGTGAAGGAGGGAGCTCCTACAATGAGCAGTTCTTC.

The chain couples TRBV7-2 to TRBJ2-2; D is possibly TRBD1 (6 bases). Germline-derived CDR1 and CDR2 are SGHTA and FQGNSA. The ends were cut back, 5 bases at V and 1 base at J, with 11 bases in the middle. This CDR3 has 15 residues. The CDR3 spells CASSIRGGNTGELFF. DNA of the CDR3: TGTGCCAGCAGCATTCGAGGGGGGAACACCGGGGAGCTGTTTTTT.

CDR3 coding DNA: TGTGCCATCAGTGAGTCTCCCCCGCGAGCGGGGGGGCCGGAGACCCAGTACTTC. Its protein product is CAISESPPRAGGPETQYF. The J gene is TRBJ2-5, the V gene TRBV10-3, with TRBD2 identical over 10 bases. The CDR3 length is 18 residues. Germline CDR1 and CDR2: ENHRY and SYGVKD. The V segment lost 0 bases and the J segment 5 bases; nucleotides outside the gene matches: 12.

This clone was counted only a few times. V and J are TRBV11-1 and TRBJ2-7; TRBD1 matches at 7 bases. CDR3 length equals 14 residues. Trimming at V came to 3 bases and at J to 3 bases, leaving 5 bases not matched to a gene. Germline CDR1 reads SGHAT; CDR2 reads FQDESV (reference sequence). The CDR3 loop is CASSFQGVDYEQYF. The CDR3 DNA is TGTGCCAGCAGCTTCCAGGGGGTGGACTACGAGCAGTACTTC.

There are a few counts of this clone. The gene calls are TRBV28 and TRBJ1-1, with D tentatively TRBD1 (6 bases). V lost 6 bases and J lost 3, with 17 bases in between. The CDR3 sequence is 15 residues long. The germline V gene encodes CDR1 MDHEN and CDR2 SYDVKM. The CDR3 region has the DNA TGTGCCAGCAGGGGGAGCTCAGGGGCGTACACTGAAGCTTTCTTT. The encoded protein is CASRGSSGAYTEAFF.

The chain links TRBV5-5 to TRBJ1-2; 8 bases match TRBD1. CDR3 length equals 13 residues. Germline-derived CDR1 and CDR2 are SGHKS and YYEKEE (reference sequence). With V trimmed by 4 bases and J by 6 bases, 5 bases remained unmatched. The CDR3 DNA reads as TGTGCCAGCAGCCTACGGACAGGGAATGGCTACACCTTC. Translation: CASSLRTGNGYTF.

The DNA of the CDR3 is TGCGCCAGCAGCTCAAGGACAGCAACGTTGAACACCGGGGAGCTGTTTTTT. It translates to CASSSRTATLNTGELFF. This chain links TRBV5-1 with TRBJ2-2, with a tentative D call TRBD1 (6 bases). Germline V gene lookup returns CDR1 SGHRS and CDR2 YFSETQ. The CDR3 length is 17 residues. The V end was cut by 3 bases, the J end by 1 base, with 16 bases between.

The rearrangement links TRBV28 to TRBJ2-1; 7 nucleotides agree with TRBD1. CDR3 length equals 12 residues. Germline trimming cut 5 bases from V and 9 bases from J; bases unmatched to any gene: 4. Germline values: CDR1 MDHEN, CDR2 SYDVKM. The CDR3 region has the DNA TGTGCCAGCAGTCCTGGGACAGCTGAGCAGTTCTTC. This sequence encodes CASSPGTAEQFF.

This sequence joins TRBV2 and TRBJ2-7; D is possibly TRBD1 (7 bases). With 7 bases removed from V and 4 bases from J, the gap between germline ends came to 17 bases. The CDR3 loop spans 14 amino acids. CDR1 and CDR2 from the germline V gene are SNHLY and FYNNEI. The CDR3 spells CASTAGGQPYEQYF. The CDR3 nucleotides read TGTGCCAGCACCGCCGGGGGACAGCCTTACGAGCAGTACTTC.

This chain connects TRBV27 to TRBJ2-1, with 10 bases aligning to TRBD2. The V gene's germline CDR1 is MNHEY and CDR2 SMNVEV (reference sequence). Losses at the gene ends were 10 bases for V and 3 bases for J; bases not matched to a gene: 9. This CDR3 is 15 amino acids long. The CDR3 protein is CATSPGTSVYNEQFF. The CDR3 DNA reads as TGTGCCACCTCCCCTGGGACTAGCGTCTACAATGAGCAGTTCTTC.

CDR3 amino acids: CSVVSISEQFF. CDR3 nucleotides: TGCAGCGTTGTAAGCATATCTGAGCAGTTCTTC. This chain uses TRBV29-1 with TRBJ2-1; D is ambiguous. Germline V CDR1 and CDR2: SQVTM, ANQGSEA. Trimming took off 4 bases at V and 9 bases at J, with 10 bases between the two ends. This CDR3 has 11 amino acids.

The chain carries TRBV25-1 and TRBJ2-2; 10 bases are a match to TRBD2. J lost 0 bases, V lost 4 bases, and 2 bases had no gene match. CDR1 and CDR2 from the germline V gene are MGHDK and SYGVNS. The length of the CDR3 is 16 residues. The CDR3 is CASSGGTSANTGELFF. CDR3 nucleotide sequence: TGTGCCAGCAGTGGGGGGACTAGCGCGAACACCGGGGAGCTGTTTTTT.

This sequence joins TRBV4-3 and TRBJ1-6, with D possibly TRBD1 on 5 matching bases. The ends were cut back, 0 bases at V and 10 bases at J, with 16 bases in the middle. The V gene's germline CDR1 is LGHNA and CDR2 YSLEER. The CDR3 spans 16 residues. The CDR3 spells CASSQDSGRVVSPLHF. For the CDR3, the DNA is TGCGCCAGCAGCCAAGATTCAGGGAGGGTAGTGTCACCCCTCCACTTT.

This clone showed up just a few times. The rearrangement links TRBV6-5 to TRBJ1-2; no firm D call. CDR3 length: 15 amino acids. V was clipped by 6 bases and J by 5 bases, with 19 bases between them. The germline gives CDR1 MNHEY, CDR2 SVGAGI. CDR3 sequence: CASRPRTATTYGYTF. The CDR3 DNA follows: TGTGCCAGCAGACCCCGGACTGCCACTACTTATGGCTACACCTTC.

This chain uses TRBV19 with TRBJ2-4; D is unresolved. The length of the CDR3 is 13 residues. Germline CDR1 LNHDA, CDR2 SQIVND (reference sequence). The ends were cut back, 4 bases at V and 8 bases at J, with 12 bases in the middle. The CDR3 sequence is CASSTDKDDIQYF. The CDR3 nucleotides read TGTGCCAGTAGTACCGACAAAGACGACATTCAGTACTTC.

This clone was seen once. This chain's CDR3 is CASSLGDRTDEQYF. The CDR3 coding sequence is TGTGCCAGCAGCTTGGGGGACAGAACTGACGAGCAGTACTTC. The rearrangement links TRBV7-2 to TRBJ2-7; 7 bases align to TRBD1. With 3 bases clipped from V and 5 bases from J, the junction kept 7 bases outside the gene matches. Germline CDR1 and CDR2: SGHTA and FQGNSA. The CDR3 consists of 14 residues. The variable domain in full, with the rest retrieved from reference TRBV7-2 and TRBJ2-7, is GAGVSQSPSNKVTEKGKDVELRCDPISGHTALYWYRQSLGQGLEFLIYFQGNSAPDKSGLPSDRFSAERTGGSVSTLTIQRTQQEDSAVYLCASSLGDRTDEQYFGPGTRLTVT.

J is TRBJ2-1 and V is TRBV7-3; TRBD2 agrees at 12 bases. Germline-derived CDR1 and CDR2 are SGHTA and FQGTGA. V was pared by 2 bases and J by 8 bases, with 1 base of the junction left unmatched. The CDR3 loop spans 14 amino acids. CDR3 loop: CASSLGLAGYEQFF. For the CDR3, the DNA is TGTGCCAGCAGCTTAGGACTAGCGGGGTATGAGCAGTTCTTC.

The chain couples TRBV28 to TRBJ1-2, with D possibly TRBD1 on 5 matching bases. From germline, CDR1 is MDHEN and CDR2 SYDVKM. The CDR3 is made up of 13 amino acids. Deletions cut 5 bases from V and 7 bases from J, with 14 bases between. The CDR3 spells CASSLRDFSGYTF. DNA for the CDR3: TGTGCCAGCAGTCTCCGGGACTTTAGTGGCTACACCTTC.